This passage covers 4 T cell receptor beta chains from one sample sequenced in a study of T cells after posttransplantation cyclophosphamide. Assay: immunoSEQ multiplex PCR; the TCRdb copy retains only in-frame clones and omits some. The sample was found to contain approximately 39,000 clones, and every one recurs. Sequencing input: PBMCs. The source of these receptors is a man in his fifties or sixties in good health, CMV-negative, and a related stem cell transplant donor.

This clone was counted between two and nine times. The CDR3 reads CASSEMIGQGDYGYTF. The CDR3 region has the DNA TGCGCCAGCAGCGAGATGATAGGACAGGGGGACTATGGCTACACCTTC. This rearrangement joins TRBV5-1 to TRBJ1-2; 10 bases are shared with TRBD1. With V trimmed by 4 bases and J by 3 bases, 9 bases remained unmatched. The CDR3 contains 16 residues. The germline V gene encodes CDR1 SGHRS and CDR2 YFSETQ.

This clone appeared many times. The chain is built from TRBV20-1 and TRBJ1-2; D remains ambiguous. This CDR3 has 11 amino acids. V gave up 3 bases and J gave up 5 bases, with 7 bases separating them. Per the germline V gene, CDR1 is DFQATT and CDR2 is SNEGSKA (reference sequence). The CDR3 loop is CSASTGYGYTF. The CDR3 DNA reads TGCAGTGCTAGCACGGGGTATGGCTACACCTTC.

As concerns this clone: The junction and the germline gene differ at one end; a read error may be behind it. This chain connects TRBV7-3 to TRBJ2-1; TRBD2 might be the D (6 bases). The CDR3 loop spans 14 amino acids. Germline values: CDR1 SGHTA, CDR2 FQGTGA. CDR3 region: CTSSLTSSYNEQFF. For the CDR3, the DNA is TGTACCAGCAGCTTGACTAGCTCCTACAATGAGCAGTTCTTC.

This clone has ten or more counts. V usage is TRBV5-1 and J usage is TRBJ1-2; tentative D call: TRBD1 (6 bases). CDR3 length: 14 amino acids. CDR1 SGHRS and CDR2 YFSETQ come from the germline V gene. Trimming stripped 1 base from V and 8 bases from J, with 15 bases between. The CDR3 protein is CASSLWQDSRGYTF. The CDR3 DNA follows: TGCGCCAGCAGCTTGTGGCAGGACAGTCGAGGCTACACCTTC.